What follows are 9 T cell receptor beta chains derived from one specimen sequenced in a study of blood T cell repertoires in COVID-19. TCRdb keeps only in-frame clones here, not all; method: immunoSEQ multiplex PCR. The sample holds 130,000 or so clones, about 88% seen once. Source material: peripheral blood. Receptors were obtained from a human donor with COVID-19, enrolled during active disease. The donor label of this sample is uncertain.

V and J are TRBV10-1 and TRBJ2-2, with 8 bases aligning to TRBD1. CDR1 and CDR2 from the germline V gene are WNHNN and SYGVQD (reference sequence). This CDR3 is 14 amino acids long. V lost 3 bases and J lost 7; bases outside the gene matches: 4. CDR3 region: CASSDQGAGGELFF. CDR3 nucleotide sequence: TGCGCCAGCAGTGATCAGGGGGCCGGCGGGGAGCTGTTTTTT.

The chain recombines TRBV11-1 with TRBJ2-3, with TRBD2 matching 7 bases. Germline V gene sequence: CDR1 SGHAT, CDR2 FQDESV (reference sequence). V was clipped by 1 base and J by 2 bases; unmatched bases: 3. The CDR3 consists of 15 residues. CDR3 in DNA: TGTGCCAGCAGCTTAGAGGGGACTACCACAGATACGCAGTATTTT. It is translated as CASSLEGTTTDTQYF.

The genes are TRBV2 and TRBJ2-3; a weak D match, TRBD2 (6 bases). The CDR3 runs to 13 residues. Germline-derived CDR1 and CDR2 are SNHLY and FYNNEI. Trimming shortened V by 8 bases and J by 2 bases, and 11 bases separated the two germline ends. CDR3 DNA: TGTGCCAGCGAGGGCGGGACCACAGATACGCAGTATTTT. This codes for CASEGGTTDTQYF. The full variable domain, its missing parts supplied by reference TRBV2 and TRBJ2-3, is EPEVTQTPSHQVTQMGQEVILRCVPISNHLYFYWYRQILGQKVEFLVSFYNNEISEKSEIFDDQFSVERPDGSNFTLKIRSTKLEDSAMYFCASEGGTTDTQYFGPGTRLTVL.

J is TRBJ1-1 and V is TRBV19; possibly TRBD1 for D (6 bases). The V and J ends lost 4 bases and 1 base respectively, with 10 bases between them. Germline V gene sequence: CDR1 LNHDA, CDR2 SQIVND (reference sequence). The CDR3 extends over 14 amino acids. CDR3 sequence (DNA): TGTGCCAGTAGTACTACAGGGTCGAACACTGAAGCTTTCTTT. Protein product: CASSTTGSNTEAFF.

Here the CDR3 reads CASSPPGVAGGNTIYF. The CDR3 bases are TGTGCCAGCTCACCACCAGGGGTGGCTGGTGGAAACACCATATATTTT. This chain connects TRBV18 to TRBJ1-3, with D tentatively TRBD1 (5 bases). The CDR3 runs 16 residues. Deletions cut 0 bases from V and 3 bases from J, with 12 bases between. Germline CDR1 and CDR2: KGHSH and LQKENI.

The V gene is TRBV5-1, the J gene TRBJ1-2; D is ambiguous. Trimming stripped 4 bases from V and 0 bases from J, with 10 bases between. Per the germline V gene, CDR1 is SGHRS and CDR2 is YFSETQ. The CDR3 covers 14 residues. DNA for the CDR3: TGCGCCAGCAGCGCCCAGGCAACTAACTATGGCTACACCTTC. Encoded protein: CASSAQATNYGYTF.

This chain uses TRBV9 with TRBJ2-7, with 10 bases lining up with TRBD2. Unmatched junction bases numbered 6, after V lost 5 bases and J lost 4 bases. The CDR3 is 14 residues long. From germline, CDR1 is SGDLS and CDR2 YYNGEE. The CDR3 here is CASSLSGRAYEQYF. As DNA, the CDR3 is TGTGCCAGCAGTCTGAGCGGGAGGGCTTACGAGCAGTACTTC.

The chain recombines TRBV19 with TRBJ2-1; D is undetermined. The V and J ends lost 5 bases and 3 bases respectively, with 8 bases between them. CDR1 LNHDA and CDR2 SQIVND come from the germline V gene (reference sequence). CDR3 length: 13 amino acids. The CDR3 coding sequence is TGTGCCAGTAGTCGACTTCGCTACAATGAGCAGTTCTTC. Protein sequence: CASSRLRYNEQFF. The complete variable domain, with remaining parts taken from reference TRBV19 and TRBJ2-1, reads DGGITQSPKYLFRKEGQNVTLSCEQNLNHDAMYWYRQDPGQGLRLIYYSQIVNDFQKGDIAEGYSVSREKKESFPLTVTSAQKNPTAFYLCASSRLRYNEQFFGPGTRLTVL.

The CDR3 is CASGFETGVSPLHF. CDR3 DNA: TGTGCTAGTGGTTTCGAGACAGGGGTATCACCCCTCCACTTT. The chain combines TRBV12-5 with TRBJ1-6, with 8 bases identical to TRBD1. The CDR3 runs to 14 residues. Germline V lookup: CDR1 LGHNT, CDR2 FRNRAP. The V and J ends lost 3 bases and 10 bases, in that order; junction bases with no gene match: 5.